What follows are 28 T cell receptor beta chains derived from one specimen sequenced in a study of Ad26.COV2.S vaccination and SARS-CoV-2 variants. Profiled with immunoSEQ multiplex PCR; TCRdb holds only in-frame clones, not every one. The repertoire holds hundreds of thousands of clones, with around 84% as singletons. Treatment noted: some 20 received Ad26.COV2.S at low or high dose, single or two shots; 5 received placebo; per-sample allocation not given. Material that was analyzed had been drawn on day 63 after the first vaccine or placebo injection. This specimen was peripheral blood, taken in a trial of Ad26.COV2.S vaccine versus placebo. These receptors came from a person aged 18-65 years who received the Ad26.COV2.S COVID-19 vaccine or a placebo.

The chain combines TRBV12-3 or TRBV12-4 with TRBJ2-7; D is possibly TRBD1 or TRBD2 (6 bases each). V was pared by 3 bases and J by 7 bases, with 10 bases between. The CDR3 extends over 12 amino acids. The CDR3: CASSLGAGEQYF. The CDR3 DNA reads TGTGCCAGCAGTTTGGGGGCGGGGGAGCAGTACTTC.

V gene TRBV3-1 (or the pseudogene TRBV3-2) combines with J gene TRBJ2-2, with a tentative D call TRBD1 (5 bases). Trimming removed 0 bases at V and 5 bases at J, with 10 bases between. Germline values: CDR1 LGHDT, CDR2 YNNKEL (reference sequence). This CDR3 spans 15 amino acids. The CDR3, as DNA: TGTGCCAGCAGCCAAGATGCCAGGGCTACCGGGGAGCTGTTTTTT. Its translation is CASSQDARATGELFF.

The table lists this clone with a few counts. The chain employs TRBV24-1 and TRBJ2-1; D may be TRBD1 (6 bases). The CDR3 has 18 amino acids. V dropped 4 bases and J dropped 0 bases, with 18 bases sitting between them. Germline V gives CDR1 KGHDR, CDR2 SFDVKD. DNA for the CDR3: TGTGCCACCAGTGACCCCACCGCCAGGGGCCCCTCCTACAATGAGCAGTTCTTC. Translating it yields CATSDPTARGPSYNEQFF.

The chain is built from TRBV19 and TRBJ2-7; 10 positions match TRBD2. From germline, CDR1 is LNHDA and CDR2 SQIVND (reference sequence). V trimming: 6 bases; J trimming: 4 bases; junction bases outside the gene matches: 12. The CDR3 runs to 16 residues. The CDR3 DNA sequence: TGTGCCAGTAGGATGCGGGTAGCGGGAGGCCTTTACGAGCAGTACTTC. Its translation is CASRMRVAGGLYEQYF.

In DNA form, the CDR3 reads TGCGCCAGCAGCTTGGGCCTAGCGGGAGGGGATGAGCAGTTCTTC. Protein product: CASSLGLAGGDEQFF. This rearrangement joins TRBV5-1 to TRBJ2-1, with TRBD2 identical over 12 bases. The CDR3 extends over 15 amino acids. V trimming: 0 bases; J trimming: 8 bases; junction bases outside the gene matches: 3. From germline, CDR1 is SGHRS and CDR2 YFSETQ.

In DNA form, the CDR3 reads TGCGCCAGCACCCCGACGGGAGGAGACTATGGCTACACCTTC. It codes for CASTPTGGDYGYTF. The rearrangement uses TRBV5-1 and TRBJ1-2; no clear D. The CDR3 runs to 14 residues. The V end lost 6 bases, the J end lost 3 bases, and 15 bases lay between the germline ends. CDR1 is SGHRS, CDR2 YFSETQ, per germline. The variable domain in full, completed from reference TRBV5-1 and TRBJ1-2, reads KAGVTQTPRYLIKTRGQQVTLSCSPISGHRSVSWYQQTPGQGLQFLFEYFSETQRNKGNFPGRFSGRQFSNSRSEMNVSTLELGDSALYLCASTPTGGDYGYTFGSGTRLTVV.

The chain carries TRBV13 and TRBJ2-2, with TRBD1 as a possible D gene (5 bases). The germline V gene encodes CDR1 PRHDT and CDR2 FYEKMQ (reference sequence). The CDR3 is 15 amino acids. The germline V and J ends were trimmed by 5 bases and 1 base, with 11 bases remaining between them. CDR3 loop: CASSDPDRNTGELFF. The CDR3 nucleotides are TGTGCCAGCAGCGACCCCGACAGGAACACCGGGGAGCTGTTTTTT.

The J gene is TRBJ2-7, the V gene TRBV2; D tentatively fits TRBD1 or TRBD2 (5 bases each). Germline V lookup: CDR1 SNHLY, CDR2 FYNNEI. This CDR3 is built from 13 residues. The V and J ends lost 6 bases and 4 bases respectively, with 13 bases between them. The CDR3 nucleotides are TGTGCCAGCAGGTGGGACGGCGAATACGAGCAGTACTTC. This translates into CASRWDGEYEQYF.

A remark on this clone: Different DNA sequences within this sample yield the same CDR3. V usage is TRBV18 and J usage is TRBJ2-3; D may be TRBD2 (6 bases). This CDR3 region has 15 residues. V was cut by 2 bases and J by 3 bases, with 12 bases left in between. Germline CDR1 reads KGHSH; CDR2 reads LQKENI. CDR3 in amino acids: CASSPSAGITDTQYF. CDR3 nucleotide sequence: TGTGCCAGCTCACCATCTGCGGGGATTACAGATACGCAGTATTTT.

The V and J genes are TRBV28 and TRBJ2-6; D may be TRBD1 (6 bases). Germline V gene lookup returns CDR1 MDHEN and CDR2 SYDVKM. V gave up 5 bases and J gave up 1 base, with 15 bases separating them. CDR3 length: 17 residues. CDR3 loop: CASSRATGYSGANVLTF. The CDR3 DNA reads TGTGCCAGCAGTAGAGCCACAGGGTATTCTGGGGCCAACGTCCTGACTTTC.

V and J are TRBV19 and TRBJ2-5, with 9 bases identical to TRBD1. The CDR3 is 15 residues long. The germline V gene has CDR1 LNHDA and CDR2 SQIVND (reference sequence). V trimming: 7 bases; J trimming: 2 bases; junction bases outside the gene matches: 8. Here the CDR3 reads CASILDRGIQETQYF. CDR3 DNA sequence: TGTGCCAGTATTCTAGACAGGGGGATACAAGAGACCCAGTACTTC.

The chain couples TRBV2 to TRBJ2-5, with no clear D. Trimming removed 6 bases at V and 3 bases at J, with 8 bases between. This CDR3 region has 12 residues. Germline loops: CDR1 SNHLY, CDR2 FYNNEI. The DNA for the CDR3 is TGTGCCAGCAGCTACAGTGAAGAGACCCAGTACTTC. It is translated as CASSYSEETQYF.

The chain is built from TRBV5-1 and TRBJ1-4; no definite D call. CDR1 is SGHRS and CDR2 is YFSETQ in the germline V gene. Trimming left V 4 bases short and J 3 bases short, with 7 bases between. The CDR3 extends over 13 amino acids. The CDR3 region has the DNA TGCGCCAGCAGCCCGGCCGCTAATGAAAAACTGTTTTTT. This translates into CASSPAANEKLFF.

The chain's CDR3 is CASSARDRAVTGYTF. CDR3 nucleotide sequence: TGTGCCAGCAGCGCCCGGGACAGGGCTGTGACGGGCTACACCTTC. The rearrangement links TRBV5-6 to TRBJ1-2; 9 bases agree with TRBD1. The V gene end was trimmed by 4 bases and the J gene end by 8 bases; junction bases not matched to a gene: 12. The length of the CDR3 is 15 residues. Germline assignment: CDR1 SGHDT and CDR2 YYEEEE.

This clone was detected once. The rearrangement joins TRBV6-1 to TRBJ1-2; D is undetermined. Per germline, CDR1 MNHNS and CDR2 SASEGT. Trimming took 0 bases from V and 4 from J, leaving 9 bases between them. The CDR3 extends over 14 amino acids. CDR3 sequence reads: CASSEAVAAYGYTF. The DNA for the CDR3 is TGTGCCAGCAGTGAAGCAGTTGCAGCCTATGGCTACACCTTC.

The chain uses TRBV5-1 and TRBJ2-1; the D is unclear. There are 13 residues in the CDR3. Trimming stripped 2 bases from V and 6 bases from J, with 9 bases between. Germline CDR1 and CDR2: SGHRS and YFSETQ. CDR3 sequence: CASSFIVGNEQFF. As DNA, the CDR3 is TGCGCCAGCAGCTTTATTGTCGGCAATGAGCAGTTCTTC. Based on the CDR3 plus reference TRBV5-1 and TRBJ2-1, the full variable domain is KAGVTQTPRYLIKTRGQQVTLSCSPISGHRSVSWYQQTPGQGLQFLFEYFSETQRNKGNFPGRFSGRQFSNSRSEMNVSTLELGDSALYLCASSFIVGNEQFFGPGTRLTVL.

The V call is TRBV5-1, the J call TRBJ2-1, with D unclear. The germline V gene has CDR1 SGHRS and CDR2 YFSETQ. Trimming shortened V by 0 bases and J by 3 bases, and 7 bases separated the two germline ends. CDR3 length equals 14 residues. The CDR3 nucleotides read TGCGCCAGCAGCTTGGGGGGATTCTACAATGAGCAGTTCTTC. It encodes CASSLGGFYNEQFF.

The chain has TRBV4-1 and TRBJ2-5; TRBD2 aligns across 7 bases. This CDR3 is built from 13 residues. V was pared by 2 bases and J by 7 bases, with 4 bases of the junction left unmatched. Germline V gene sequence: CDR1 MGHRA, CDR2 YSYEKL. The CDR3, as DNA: TGCGCCAGCAGCCAACTAGCGGAAGTGACCCAGTACTTC. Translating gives CASSQLAEVTQYF.

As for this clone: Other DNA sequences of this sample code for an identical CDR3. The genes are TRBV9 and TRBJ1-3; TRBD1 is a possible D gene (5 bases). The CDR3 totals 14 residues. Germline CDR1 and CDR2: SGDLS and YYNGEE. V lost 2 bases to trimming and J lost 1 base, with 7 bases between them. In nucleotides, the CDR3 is TGTGCCAGCAGCGTGTGGGGGTCTGGAAACACCATATATTTT. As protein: CASSVWGSGNTIYF.

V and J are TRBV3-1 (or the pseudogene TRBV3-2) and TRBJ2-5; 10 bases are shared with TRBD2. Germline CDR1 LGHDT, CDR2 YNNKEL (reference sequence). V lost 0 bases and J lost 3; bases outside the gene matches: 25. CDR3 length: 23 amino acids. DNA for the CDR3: TGTGCCAGCAGCCAAGATAAGTTGGGGGTTGTAGCGGGAGGTCTATCGTTCAAAGAGACCCAGTACTTC. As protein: CASSQDKLGVVAGGLSFKETQYF.

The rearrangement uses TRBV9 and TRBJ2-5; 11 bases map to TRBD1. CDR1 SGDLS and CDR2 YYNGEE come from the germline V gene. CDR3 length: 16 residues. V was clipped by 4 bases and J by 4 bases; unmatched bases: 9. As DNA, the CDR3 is TGTGCCAGCAGCACCTGGGACAGGGGGATAGGAGAGACCCAGTACTTC. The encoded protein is CASSTWDRGIGETQYF. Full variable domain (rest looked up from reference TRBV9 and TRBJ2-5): DSGVTQTPKHLITATGQRVTLRCSPRSGDLSVYWYQQSLDQGLQFLIQYYNGEERAKGNILERFSAQQFPDLHSELNLSSLELGDSALYFCASSTWDRGIGETQYFGPGTRLLVL.

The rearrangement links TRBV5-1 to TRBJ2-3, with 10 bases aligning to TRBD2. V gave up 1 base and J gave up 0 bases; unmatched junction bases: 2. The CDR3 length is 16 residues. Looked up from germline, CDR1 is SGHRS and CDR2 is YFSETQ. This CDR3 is CASSLPLAGSTDTQYF. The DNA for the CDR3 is TGCGCCAGCAGCTTGCCACTAGCGGGAAGCACAGATACGCAGTATTTT.

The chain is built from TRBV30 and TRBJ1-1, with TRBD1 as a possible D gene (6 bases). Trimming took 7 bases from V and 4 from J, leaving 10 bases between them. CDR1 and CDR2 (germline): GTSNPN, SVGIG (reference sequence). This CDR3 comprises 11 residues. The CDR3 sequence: CASAGVTEAFF. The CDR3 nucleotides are TGTGCCTCGGCAGGGGTCACTGAAGCTTTCTTT.

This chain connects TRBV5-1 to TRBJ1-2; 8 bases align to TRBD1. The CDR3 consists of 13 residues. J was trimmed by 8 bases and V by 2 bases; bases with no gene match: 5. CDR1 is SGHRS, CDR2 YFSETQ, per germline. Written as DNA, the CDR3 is TGCGCCAGCAGCTTTCAGGGGGCGAGAGGCTACACCTTC. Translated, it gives CASSFQGARGYTF.

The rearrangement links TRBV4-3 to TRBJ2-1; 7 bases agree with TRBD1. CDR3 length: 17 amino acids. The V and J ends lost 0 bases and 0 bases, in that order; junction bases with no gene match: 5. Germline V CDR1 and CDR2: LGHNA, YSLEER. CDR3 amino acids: CASSQEYRGRSYNEQFF. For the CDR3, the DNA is TGCGCCAGCAGCCAAGAGTACAGGGGACGCTCCTACAATGAGCAGTTCTTC.

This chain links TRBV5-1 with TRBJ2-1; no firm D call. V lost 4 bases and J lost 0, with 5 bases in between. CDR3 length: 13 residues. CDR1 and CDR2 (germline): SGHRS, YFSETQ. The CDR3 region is CASSPTSYNEQFF. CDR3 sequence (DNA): TGCGCCAGCAGCCCCACCTCCTACAATGAGCAGTTCTTC.

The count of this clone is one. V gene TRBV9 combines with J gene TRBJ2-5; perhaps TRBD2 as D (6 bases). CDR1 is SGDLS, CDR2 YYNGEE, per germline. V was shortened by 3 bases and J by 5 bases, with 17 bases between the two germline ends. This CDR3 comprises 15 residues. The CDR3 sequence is CASSAGRRDVETQYF. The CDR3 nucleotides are TGTGCCAGCAGCGCGGGACGGAGGGACGTGGAGACCCAGTACTTC.

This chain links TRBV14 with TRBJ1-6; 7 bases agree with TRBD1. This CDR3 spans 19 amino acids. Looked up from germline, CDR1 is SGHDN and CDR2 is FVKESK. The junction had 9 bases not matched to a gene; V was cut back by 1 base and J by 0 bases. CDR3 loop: CASSQVDRDRPSYNSPLHF. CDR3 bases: TGTGCCAGCAGCCAAGTAGACCGGGACAGACCCTCCTATAATTCACCCCTCCACTTT. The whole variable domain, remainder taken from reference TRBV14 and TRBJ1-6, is EAGVTQFPSHSVIEKGQTVTLRCDPISGHDNLYWYRRVMGKEIKFLLHFVKESKQDESGMPNNRFLAERTGGTYSTLKVQPAELEDSGVYFCASSQVDRDRPSYNSPLHFGNGTRLTVT.